This T cell receptor (beta chain) was retrieved from a study of metastatic and nonmetastatic thyroid tumors. Study-level background: Repertoire data that came from the blood and tumor or nodule tissue of malignant and benign thyroid patients were compared. Study results and limitations: Reported TCR beta diversity, measured in blood and tumor, was significantly higher for malignant thyroid tumors than for benign nodules.

Until they underwent thyroid surgery, no patient had received any treatment. This clone was seen ten or more times. Its antigen is not identified. Distinct nucleotide sequences in the sample also encode this CDR3. The CDR3 length is 13 residues. V was cut by 5 bases and J by 0 bases, with 5 bases left in between. Germline V gene sequence: CDR1 KGHDR, CDR2 SFDVKD. Using MiXCR, TCRdb re-called clones from the PCR reads. The sample holds 50,000 or so clones, 24% seen once. The chain combines TRBV24-1 with TRBJ2-3; D is ambiguous. The sample consisted of blood. The receptor's source is a male donor with papillary thyroid cancer or a benign thyroid nodule (not recorded which). Some clones in this sample may be carry-over from other donors' samples. The CDR3 DNA reads as TGTGCCACCAGTGTGGTTAGCACAGATACGCAGTATTTT. This translates into CATSVVSTDTQYF.